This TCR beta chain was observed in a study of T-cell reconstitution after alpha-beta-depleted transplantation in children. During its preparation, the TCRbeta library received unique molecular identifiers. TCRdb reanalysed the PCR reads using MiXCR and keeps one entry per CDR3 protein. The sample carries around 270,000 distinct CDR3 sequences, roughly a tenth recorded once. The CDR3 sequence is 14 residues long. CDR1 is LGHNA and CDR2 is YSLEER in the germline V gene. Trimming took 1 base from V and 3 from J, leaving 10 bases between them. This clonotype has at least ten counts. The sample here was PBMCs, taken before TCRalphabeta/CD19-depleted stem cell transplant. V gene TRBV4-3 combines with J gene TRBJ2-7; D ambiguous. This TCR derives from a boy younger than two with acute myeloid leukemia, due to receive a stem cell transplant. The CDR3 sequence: CASSQGRMNYEQYF. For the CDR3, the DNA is TGCGCCAGCAGCCAAGGCAGGATGAACTACGAGCAGTACTTC.